This T cell receptor beta chain was retrieved from a study of metastatic and nonmetastatic thyroid tumors. Overall study context: Malignant thyroid and benign thyroid patients provided blood and tumor or nodule tissue whose repertoires were compared. Overall study results and limits: Relative to benign nodules, malignant thyroid tumors were reportedly characterized by significantly elevated TCR beta diversity in blood and tumor.

The entire patient cohort was treatment-naive prior to thyroid surgery. Original handling: Using the CDR3 differences seen across clinicopathological groups, the authors built a distant-metastasis classifier for papillary thyroid cancer, which was meant to discriminate distant-metastatic patients. TCRdb re-called the PCR reads via MiXCR. The V and J calls follow TCRdb's processing rather than the paper's. The sample comprises 15,000 to 20,000 clones, approximately 14% of which are singletons, and 17% rests with the top ten. This clone is labeled as medium-sized. As yet, its antigen is unknown. Germline CDR1 reads MNHNS; CDR2 reads SASEGT. With 6 bases removed from V and 8 bases from J, the gap between germline ends came to 11 bases. The CDR3 contains 12 residues.

The sequenced material came from blood. The clonotype originates from a female donor with papillary thyroid cancer or a benign thyroid nodule (not recorded which). Some clones in this sample may be carry-over from other donors' samples. The chain has TRBV6-1 and TRBJ2-1; a possible D gene is TRBD1 (6 bases). The CDR3 here is CASRHGQYEQFF. The DNA of the CDR3 is TGTGCCAGCAGACACGGACAGTATGAGCAGTTCTTC.